This TCR beta chain was obtained from a study of breast tumors, draining lymph nodes, adjacent tissues. Study-level results: The lymph node origin of tumor T cells was framed as consistent with a hypothesis, not demonstrated.

TCRdb reprocessed the multiplex PCR reads with MiXCR, giving one entry per CDR3 protein. Of 26,000 or so distinct CDR3 sequences listed, around 23% are singletons. Germline CDR1 DFQATT, CDR2 SNEGSKA (reference sequence). CDR3 length: 12 amino acids. The trim removed 6 bases at V and 4 bases at J, leaving 4 bases unmatched. Judged by abundance, this clonotype is medium-sized. Its antigen remains unidentified. The TCR comes from a female donor with breast cancer. Some clones in this sample may be carry-over from other donors' samples. The chain has TRBV20-1 and TRBJ2-5; TRBD2 agrees at 8 bases. The sample comprised breast tumor tissue. CDR3 region: CSAPGTRETQYF. For the CDR3, the DNA is TGCAGTGCCCCCGGGACTAGAGAGACCCAGTACTTC.